The 5 T cell receptor beta chains below were found in one sample sequenced in a study of CD8 T cells in Susac syndrome. RNA in amounts of about 0.5 to 1 ug was reverse transcribed with random hexamers. MiXCR was run by TCRdb on the immunoSEQ multiplex PCR reads, yielding one entry per CDR3 protein. Among more than 130,000 distinct CDR3 sequences listed, 94% were seen once. Sequenced sample: CD8+ T cells from PBMCs. The receptors derive from a human donor in good health.

The rearrangement uses TRBV2 and TRBJ2-1, with TRBD2 identical over 7 bases. The ends lost 2 bases at V and 7 bases at J; junction bases unmatched: 11. The germline gives CDR1 SNHLY, CDR2 FYNNEI. The CDR3 covers 16 residues. CDR3: CASSEFPSGIVNEQFF. The CDR3 nucleotides read TGTGCCAGCAGTGAATTCCCGAGCGGGATCGTAAATGAGCAGTTCTTC. The full variable domain, completed using reference TRBV2 and TRBJ2-1, is EPEVTQTPSHQVTQMGQEVILRCVPISNHLYFYWYRQILGQKVEFLVSFYNNEISEKSEIFDDQFSVERPDGSNFTLKIRSTKLEDSAMYFCASSEFPSGIVNEQFFGPGTRLTVL.

V gene TRBV25-1 combines with J gene TRBJ2-3, with 8 bases that match TRBD2. Germline assignment: CDR1 MGHDK and CDR2 SYGVNS. The CDR3 covers 15 residues. The V and J ends lost 5 bases and 2 bases, in that order; junction bases with no gene match: 6. The CDR3 coding sequence is TGTGCCAGCAGTACGGGACTAGGGACCACAGATACGCAGTATTTT. It encodes CASSTGLGTTDTQYF.

The rearrangement joins TRBV14 to TRBJ2-3, with D perhaps being TRBD1 or TRBD2 (5 bases each). This CDR3 comprises 14 residues. Germline values: CDR1 SGHDN, CDR2 FVKESK. Trimming left V 3 bases short and J 7 bases short, with 14 bases between. CDR3 DNA sequence: TGTGCCAGCAGCCAGGCCCCGGGGCTGCATACGCAGTATTTT. Translated: CASSQAPGLHTQYF.

The chain joins TRBV9 to TRBJ2-7; D is unresolved. V dropped 3 bases and J dropped 0 bases, with 10 bases sitting between them. CDR1 SGDLS and CDR2 YYNGEE come from the germline V gene. This CDR3 region has 14 residues. Here the CDR3 reads CASSGYRDSYEQYF. The CDR3 nucleotides read TGTGCCAGCAGCGGCTACAGAGACTCCTACGAGCAGTACTTC.

The chain employs TRBV27 and TRBJ2-1; possibly TRBD2 for D (6 bases). The CDR3 is 14 amino acids. V was clipped by 8 bases and J by 7 bases, with 18 bases between them. CDR1 and CDR2 from the germline V gene are MNHEY and SMNVEV (reference sequence). The CDR3 loop reads CASWTKGEMNEQFF. CDR3 coding DNA: TGTGCCAGCTGGACTAAGGGAGAGATGAATGAGCAGTTCTTC.